A single sample is the source of the 10 T cell receptor beta chains below, sequenced in a study of T cells after posttransplantation cyclophosphamide. Profiled with immunoSEQ multiplex PCR; TCRdb holds only in-frame clones, not every one. The data show about 53,000 clones, about 86% seen once. Sequencing used PBMCs. The receptors come from a man between 25 and 39 years old with a blood cancer, CMV-positive, and with a related stem cell donor.

The chain recombines TRBV5-8 with TRBJ2-2; tentative D call: TRBD1 (6 bases). Per the germline V gene, CDR1 is SGHTS and CDR2 is YDEGEE. The CDR3 extends over 14 amino acids. V lost 5 bases to trimming and J lost 4 bases, with 12 bases between them. The CDR3 loop reads CASRRRGGTGELFF. Here the CDR3 DNA reads TGTGCCAGCAGGAGAAGAGGGGGCACCGGGGAGCTGTTTTTT.

This sequence joins TRBV11-3 and TRBJ2-3; TRBD2 agrees at 8 bases. Per germline, CDR1 SGHNT and CDR2 YENEEA. CDR3 length: 17 residues. V shed 5 bases and J 1 base; nucleotides not matched to a gene: 11. CDR3: CASSPPYTSGRTDTQYF. As DNA, the CDR3 is TGTGCCAGCAGCCCTCCATATACTAGCGGCCGCACAGATACGCAGTATTTT.

V and J are TRBV11-3 and TRBJ2-3; 8 bases align to TRBD1. V was pared by 4 bases and J by 0 bases, with 3 bases of the junction left unmatched. In germline, CDR1 is SGHNT, CDR2 YENEEA. The CDR3 covers 15 residues. The CDR3 spells CASSSRTGSTDTQYF. CDR3 sequence (DNA): TGTGCCAGCAGCTCCCGGACAGGGAGCACAGATACGCAGTATTTT.

The J gene is TRBJ2-7, the V gene TRBV20-1; D possibly corresponds to TRBD1 (6 bases). The CDR3 is 11 residues long. Germline lookup yields CDR1 DFQATT and CDR2 SNEGSKA (reference sequence). Trimming stripped 6 bases from V and 2 bases from J, with 8 bases between. CDR3 amino acids: CSAQGTYEQYF. The CDR3 DNA reads as TGCAGTGCGCAGGGGACCTACGAGCAGTACTTC.

The chain combines TRBV7-2 with TRBJ1-2; tentative D call: TRBD1 (6 bases). The CDR3 length is 13 residues. Germline lookup yields CDR1 SGHTA and CDR2 FQGNSA. V was trimmed by 5 bases and J by 8 bases, leaving 15 bases between them. The CDR3 coding sequence is TGTGCCAGCAGCCCAGGTTACAGGGACGGCTACACCTTC. Its translation: CASSPGYRDGYTF.

J is TRBJ2-7 and V is TRBV28; 10 nucleotides align to TRBD2. Germline CDR1 is MDHEN and CDR2 is SYDVKM. The CDR3 is made up of 14 amino acids. Germline trimming cut 5 bases from V and 3 bases from J; bases unmatched to any gene: 4. CDR3 region: CASSTRTSGYEQYF. CDR3 nucleotides: TGTGCCAGCAGTACTAGGACTAGCGGCTACGAGCAGTACTTC.

The genes are TRBV28 and TRBJ1-5; a possible D gene is TRBD1 (5 bases). The CDR3 length is 15 residues. CDR1 is MDHEN, CDR2 SYDVKM, per germline. V was pared by 2 bases and J by 7 bases, with 15 bases between. CDR3 DNA: TGTGCCAGCAGTTTAATGGGGGGGGTGGCACAGCCCCAGCATTTT. Protein: CASSLMGGVAQPQHF.

The chain couples TRBV6-1 to TRBJ2-5; 12 bases align to TRBD2. This CDR3 has 16 residues. In germline, CDR1 is MNHNS, CDR2 SASEGT. V dropped 4 bases and J dropped 2; count of bases not matched to a gene: 5. The CDR3 sequence is CASSGRLAGAQETQYF. The DNA of the CDR3 is TGTGCCAGCAGTGGAAGACTAGCGGGAGCTCAAGAGACCCAGTACTTC.

V gene TRBV29-1 combines with J gene TRBJ1-2; 9 bases map to TRBD1. V was pared by 8 bases and J by 2 bases, with 9 bases of the junction left unmatched. This CDR3 region has 14 residues. Germline V lookup: CDR1 SQVTM, CDR2 ANQGSEA. The CDR3 loop is CSFRGTGLNYGYTF. CDR3 bases: TGCAGCTTTCGGGGGACAGGGTTAAACTATGGCTACACCTTC.

This chain connects TRBV27 to TRBJ1-1, with D hard to call. The CDR3 extends over 13 amino acids. V shed 5 bases and J shed 1 base, with 8 bases lying between them. Germline V gene data show CDR1 as MNHEY and CDR2 as SMNVEV (reference sequence). The CDR3 nucleotides read TGTGCCAGCAGTCTACTCAAGAACACTGAAGCTTTCTTT. This encodes CASSLLKNTEAFF.